This TCR beta chain emerged from a study of Ad26.COV2.S vaccination and SARS-CoV-2 variants. Study context: Ad26.COV2.S shots went into the muscle once or twice, 56 days apart. Study-level points and caveats: Responses of T cells in total may have been underestimated by the TCR breadth and depth analyses.

Treatment described: 15 to 20 received Ad26.COV2.S at low or high dose, single or two shots; five or six received placebo; per-sample allocation not given. On day 63 after the first injection, vaccine and placebo recipients gave samples. The shot given was an Ad26 vector that makes Wuhan-strain SARS-CoV-2 spike. The table came from immunoSEQ multiplex PCR; TCRdb's copy has only in-frame clones and leaves some out. This sample has roughly 420,000 clones, with 85% to 90% found just once. Turning to this clone: The antigen remains undetermined.

The CDR3 extends over 13 amino acids. Germline V CDR1 and CDR2: SGHVS, FQNEAQ. V was clipped by 8 bases and J by 4 bases, with 14 bases between them. Sample: peripheral blood, taken in a trial of Ad26.COV2.S vaccine versus placebo. This chain joins TRBV7-8 and TRBJ1-2; D is uncertain. The sequence came from a person aged 18 to 59 who received the Ad26.COV2.S COVID-19 vaccine or a placebo. CDR3: CASSQAPGYGYTF. The CDR3 nucleotides read TGTGCCAGCTCCCAGGCCCCGGGCTATGGCTACACCTTC.